This note documents a single T cell receptor beta chain sequence. This CDR3 is built from 15 residues. Trimming shortened V by 1 base and J by 3 bases, and 13 bases separated the two germline ends. The V gene's germline CDR1 is SGDLS and CDR2 YYNGEE. Original data processing: Estimation of nucleated cell counts relied on the amplification of reference gene primers. Some clones are missing from TCRdb's copy, which holds only in-frame ones; the method was immunoSEQ multiplex PCR. V and J calls and clone size come straight from that table; D and trimming were deduced from the DNA. This repertoire shows 60,000 to 85,000 clones, 60% to 80% found once; its top ten account for about 6%. This sample was taken from a study of blood T cell repertoires in COVID-19. Study background: Acute-phase and convalescent COVID-19 samples originated in the United States, Italy and Spain. PBMCs, B-cell-depleted T cells, or T cells provided the cDNA or gDNA that made up the material.

This chain joins TRBV9 and TRBJ1-1, with a possible D match to TRBD1 (6 bases). The clonotype was recovered from a woman aged 60 to 75 with acute or convalescent COVID-19. The specimen sequenced was peripheral blood. The CDR3 is CASSVTGSSDTEAFF. The DNA of the CDR3 is TGTGCCAGCAGCGTAACAGGGTCATCGGACACTGAAGCTTTCTTT. The variable domain in full, completed from reference TRBV9 and TRBJ1-1, reads DSGVTQTPKHLITATGQRVTLRCSPRSGDLSVYWYQQSLDQGLQFLIQYYNGEERAKGNILERFSAQQFPDLHSELNLSSLELGDSALYFCASSVTGSSDTEAFFGQGTRLTVV.